This T cell receptor beta chain emerged from a study of T-cell reconstitution after alpha-beta-depleted transplantation in children. There are a few counts of this clonotype. No antigen is known for it. The CDR3 runs to 16 residues. The study's findings and limits: Elevated TCRbeta diversity at day 60 was traced, in some patients, to surviving recipient T cells and thymic progenitors. The main origin of T-cell counts and diversity one year after transplant was newly produced T cells. About two months after transplant, alpha-beta T cells reportedly came from several hundred expanded graft clones.

Researchers prepared the TCRbeta library using unique molecular identifiers, the study reports. TCRdb fed the PCR reads into MiXCR, producing one record per CDR3 protein. The repertoire holds over 150,000 distinct CDR3 sequences, with 6.3% as singletons. The genes are TRBV21-1 and TRBJ2-1. TRBV21-1 is annotated as a pseudogene. This specimen was PBMCs, taken before TCRalphabeta/CD19-depleted stem cell transplant. The receptor was derived from a girl less than two years old with combined immunodeficiency, due to receive a stem cell transplant. CDR3 in DNA: TGTGCCAGCAGCCCAAGCAGCGGGAGCTCCTACAATGAGCAGTTCTTC. Protein product: CASSPSSGSSYNEQFF.